These 17 T cell receptor beta chains originate from one sample sequenced in a study of chemoradiotherapy in HPV16-positive cancers. Generated by immunoSEQ multiplex PCR, the TCRdb table keeps only in-frame clones and is missing some. The sample yields some 5,000 clones, 79% seen once. This specimen consisted of tumor tissue, obtained from a patient who underwent chemoradiotherapy. These receptors originate from a human donor with HPV-associated anogenital cancer.

This chain links TRBV30 with TRBJ1-1; D may be TRBD1 (6 bases). The CDR3 runs to 13 residues. V lost 3 bases to trimming and J lost 6 bases, with 14 bases between them. Germline CDR1 reads GTSNPN; CDR2 reads SVGIG (reference sequence). DNA for the CDR3: TGTGCCTGGAGGCGTCAGGGGTTGCCTGAAGCTTTCTTT. The encoded protein is CAWRRQGLPEAFF.

The table lists this clone with a few counts. V gene TRBV19 combines with J gene TRBJ1-2; D unclear. This CDR3 is built from 14 residues. The V and J ends lost 2 bases and 8 bases respectively, with 15 bases between them. Germline lookup yields CDR1 LNHDA and CDR2 SQIVND (reference sequence). DNA of the CDR3: TGTGCCAGTAGTATATTAGGGATGAACGGCGGCTACACCTTC. This sequence encodes CASSILGMNGGYTF.

The rearrangement joins TRBV6-6 to TRBJ1-6, with 7 positions matching TRBD1. Germline CDR1 MNHNY, CDR2 SVGAGI (reference sequence). V gave up 6 bases and J gave up 10 bases; unmatched junction bases: 9. The CDR3 length is 14 residues. In DNA form, the CDR3 reads TGTGCCAGCAGGCAGCCGACAGGGTCCTCACCCCTCCACTTT. Encoded protein: CASRQPTGSSPLHF.

The chain couples TRBV11-3 to TRBJ2-7; weak D call: TRBD1 (5 bases). This CDR3 is built from 13 residues. Trimming shortened V by 3 bases and J by 5 bases, and 11 bases separated the two germline ends. From germline, CDR1 is SGHNT and CDR2 YENEEA. Written as DNA, the CDR3 is TGTGCCAGCAGCTTGACGGCCAGGGACGAGCAGTACTTC. Residues: CASSLTARDEQYF.

The V call is TRBV14, the J call TRBJ2-7, with D maybe TRBD1 (6 bases). V lost 6 bases and J lost 2, with 14 bases in between. The CDR3 extends over 14 amino acids. Germline assignment: CDR1 SGHDN and CDR2 FVKESK. The CDR3 DNA follows: TGTGCCAGCAGTCAGGGGCCACTGCCCTACGAGCAGTACTTC. Its translation is CASSQGPLPYEQYF. Filled out from reference TRBV14 and TRBJ2-7, the complete variable domain reads EAGVTQFPSHSVIEKGQTVTLRCDPISGHDNLYWYRRVMGKEIKFLLHFVKESKQDESGMPNNRFLAERTGGTYSTLKVQPAELEDSGVYFCASSQGPLPYEQYFGPGTRLTVT.

This clone was detected only once. CDR3 nucleotides: TGCGCCAGCAGTACCGCGGGCCTAAACACTGAAGCTTTCTTT. Protein product: CASSTAGLNTEAFF. This sequence joins TRBV5-1 and TRBJ1-1, with unresolved D. The germline V gene has CDR1 SGHRS and CDR2 YFSETQ. Between the trimmed V and J ends, which lost 5 bases and 2 bases, there was a span of 13 bases. The CDR3 consists of 14 residues.

The chain has TRBV19 and TRBJ2-3; 8 nucleotides match TRBD2. J was trimmed by 5 bases and V by 3 bases; bases with no gene match: 1. The CDR3 is 13 residues long. Germline assignment: CDR1 LNHDA and CDR2 SQIVND (reference sequence). DNA of the CDR3: TGTGCCAGTAGTATTCGGGGGGGAGATACGCAGTATTTT. As protein: CASSIRGGDTQYF.

The chain links TRBV20-1 to TRBJ2-5; D unclear. The CDR3 totals 11 residues. The V and J ends lost 7 bases and 3 bases respectively, with 9 bases between them. The germline V gene has CDR1 DFQATT and CDR2 SNEGSKA (reference sequence). The CDR3 DNA follows: TGCAGTGGACAAAGGGAAGAGACCCAGTACTTC. It specifies CSGQREETQYF.

The V and J genes are TRBV20-1 and TRBJ2-5; D possibly uses TRBD1 or TRBD2 (5 bases each). The germline CDR1 and CDR2 sequences are DFQATT and SNEGSKA (reference sequence). The CDR3 spans 10 residues. V shed 6 bases and J shed 5 bases, with 7 bases lying between them. The DNA of the CDR3 is TGCAGTGCATGGGACGAGACCCAGTACTTC. It encodes CSAWDETQYF.

J is TRBJ2-3 and V is TRBV19, with 9 bases lining up with TRBD1. The junction had 4 bases not matched to a gene; V was cut back by 5 bases and J by 1 base. This CDR3 region has 15 residues. The germline V gene encodes CDR1 LNHDA and CDR2 SQIVND (reference sequence). CDR3 coding DNA: TGTGCCAGTAGTCGCCGACAGGGGGGCACAGATACGCAGTATTTT. This encodes CASSRRQGGTDTQYF.

The chain has TRBV7-2 and TRBJ2-1; no definite D call. Germline-derived CDR1 and CDR2 are SGHTA and FQGNSA. CDR3 size: 12 residues. V lost 1 base and J lost 10, with 8 bases in between. Written as DNA, the CDR3 is TGTGCCAGCAGCTTAGAAAGTACAGAGCAGTTCTTC. Translation: CASSLESTEQFF.

This chain connects TRBV7-9 to TRBJ1-1; 9 bases are shared with TRBD1. The germline V gene has CDR1 SEHNR and CDR2 FQNEAQ (reference sequence). There are 14 residues in the CDR3. After removal of 5 bases from V and 7 bases from J, the junction contained 8 bases not matched to a gene. The CDR3 loop is CASSISRTGDEAFF. The CDR3 coding sequence is TGTGCCAGCAGCATAAGTAGGACAGGGGATGAAGCTTTCTTT.

This clone appeared a few times. The V gene is TRBV19, the J gene TRBJ2-6; D remains unclear. The V end was cut by 5 bases, the J end by 0 bases, with 5 bases between. This CDR3 region has 14 residues. Germline V gene lookup returns CDR1 LNHDA and CDR2 SQIVND (reference sequence). The chain's CDR3 is CASSYSSGANVLTF. As DNA, the CDR3 is TGTGCCAGTAGTTACAGCTCTGGGGCCAACGTCCTGACTTTC.

The chain carries TRBV19 and TRBJ1-2, with D unresolved. The CDR3 extends over 12 amino acids. The germline V gene encodes CDR1 LNHDA and CDR2 SQIVND (reference sequence). Deletions cut 5 bases from V and 6 bases from J, with 10 bases between. In DNA, the CDR3 is TGTGCCAGTAGTCTCCCCTTGGATGGCTACACCTTC. Translated, it gives CASSLPLDGYTF.

V usage is TRBV6-6 and J usage is TRBJ1-2, with unresolved D. The germline V and J ends were trimmed by 6 bases and 0 bases, with 11 bases remaining between them. The CDR3 has 14 residues. Looked up from germline, CDR1 is MNHNY and CDR2 is SVGAGI (reference sequence). CDR3 nucleotides: TGTGCCAGCAGACGCGTCGAGACTAACTATGGCTACACCTTC. This translates into CASRRVETNYGYTF.

This clone was seen just once. The chain carries TRBV18 and TRBJ1-2; TRBD1 might be the D (6 bases). The CDR3 has 13 residues. Per the germline V gene, CDR1 is KGHSH and CDR2 is LQKENI. Trimming cost V 3 bases and J 5 bases, with 10 bases left between them. CDR3 sequence reads: CASSPATGYGYTF. DNA of the CDR3: TGTGCCAGCTCACCGGCGACAGGATATGGCTACACCTTC.

The V and J genes are TRBV19 and TRBJ1-5; a possible D gene is TRBD1 (5 bases). V was pared by 5 bases and J by 0 bases, with 17 bases between. Germline values: CDR1 LNHDA, CDR2 SQIVND (reference sequence). The CDR3 totals 17 residues. The CDR3 DNA reads TGTGCCAGTAGTTCGGACAAGGCCGAGGGTAGCAATCAGCCCCAGCATTTT. As protein: CASSSDKAEGSNQPQHF.